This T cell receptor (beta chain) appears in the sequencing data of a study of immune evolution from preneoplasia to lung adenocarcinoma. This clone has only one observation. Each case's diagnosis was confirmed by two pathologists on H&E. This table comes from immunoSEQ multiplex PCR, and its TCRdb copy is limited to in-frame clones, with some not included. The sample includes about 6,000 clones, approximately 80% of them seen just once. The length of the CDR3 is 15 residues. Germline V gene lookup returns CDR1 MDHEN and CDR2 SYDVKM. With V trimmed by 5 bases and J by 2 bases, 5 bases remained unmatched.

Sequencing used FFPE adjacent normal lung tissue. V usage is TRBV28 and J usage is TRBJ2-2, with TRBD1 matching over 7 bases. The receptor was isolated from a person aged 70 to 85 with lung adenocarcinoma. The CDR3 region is CASSRDRENTGELFF. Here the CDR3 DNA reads TGTGCCAGCAGTAGGGACAGAGAAAACACCGGGGAGCTGTTTTTT.